This T cell receptor (beta chain) was found in a study of monozygotic twins with inflammatory bowel disease. Each TCR library used around 4,000 ng of total RNA. Through template switching, UMIs that included a 6-nucleotide sample barcode were added. One entry per CDR3 protein, without DNA, is what TCRdb gives after re-calling the 5' RACE reads. The sample table includes about 210,000 distinct CDR3 sequences. Germline CDR1 reads DFQATT; CDR2 reads SNEGSKA (reference sequence). The CDR3 runs 14 residues. This chain links TRBV20-1 with TRBJ1-2; TCRdb proposes TRBD1, but this gene call is untestable without DNA. The sample taken for sequencing was blood. This TCR was sampled from a human donor with ulcerative colitis or Crohn's disease, or a healthy co-twin of an affected twin (not recorded which). The CDR3 is CSASQGGIRLGYTF.